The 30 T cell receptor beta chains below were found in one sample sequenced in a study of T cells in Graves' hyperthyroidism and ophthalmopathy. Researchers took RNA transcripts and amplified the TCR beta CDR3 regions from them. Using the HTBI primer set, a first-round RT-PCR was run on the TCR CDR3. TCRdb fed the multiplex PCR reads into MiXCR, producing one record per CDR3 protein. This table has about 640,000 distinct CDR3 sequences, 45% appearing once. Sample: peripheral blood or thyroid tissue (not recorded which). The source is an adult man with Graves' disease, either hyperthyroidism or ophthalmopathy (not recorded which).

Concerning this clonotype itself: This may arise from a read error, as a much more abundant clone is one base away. The CDR3 protein is CSVGGKKGSTEAFF. CDR3 in DNA: TGCAGCGTTGGTGGGAAGAAGGGTAGCACTGAAGCTTTCTTT. The J gene is TRBJ1-1, the V gene TRBV29-1; no reliable D call. Germline-derived CDR1 and CDR2 are SQVTM and ANQGSEA. V lost 4 bases to trimming and J lost 4 bases, with 16 bases between them. The CDR3 is made up of 14 amino acids.

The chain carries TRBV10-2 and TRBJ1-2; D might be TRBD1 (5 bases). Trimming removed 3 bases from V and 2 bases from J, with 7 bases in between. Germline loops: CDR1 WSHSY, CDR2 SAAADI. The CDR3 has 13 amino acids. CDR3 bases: TGCGCCAGCAGTGATTACAGGAACTATGGCTACACCTTC. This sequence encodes CASSDYRNYGYTF.

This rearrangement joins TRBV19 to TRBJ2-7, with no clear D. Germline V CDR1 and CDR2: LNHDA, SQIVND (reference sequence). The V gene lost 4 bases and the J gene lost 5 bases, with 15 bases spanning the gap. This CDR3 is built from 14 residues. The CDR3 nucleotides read TGTGCCAGTAGTACAGTAGAAGGCCCGAACGAGCAGTACTTC. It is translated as CASSTVEGPNEQYF.

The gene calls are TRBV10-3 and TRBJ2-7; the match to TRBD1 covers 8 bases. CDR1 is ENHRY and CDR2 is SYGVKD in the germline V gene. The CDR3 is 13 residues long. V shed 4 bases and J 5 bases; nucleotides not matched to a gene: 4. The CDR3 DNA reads TGTGCCATCAGTGGACAGGGGAGTAACGAGCAGTACTTC. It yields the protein CAISGQGSNEQYF.

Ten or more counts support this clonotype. The CDR3 is CASSRAVEKLFF. DNA for the CDR3: TGTGCCAGCAGCCGGGCCGTTGAAAAACTGTTTTTT. The chain employs TRBV7-9 and TRBJ1-4; D remains ambiguous. Trimming shortened V by 5 bases and J by 7 bases, and 8 bases separated the two germline ends. CDR3 length: 12 residues. Germline V lookup: CDR1 SEHNR, CDR2 FQNEAQ (reference sequence).

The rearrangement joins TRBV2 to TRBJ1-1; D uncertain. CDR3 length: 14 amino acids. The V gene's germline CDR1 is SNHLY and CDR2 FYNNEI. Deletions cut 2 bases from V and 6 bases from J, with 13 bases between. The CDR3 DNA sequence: TGTGCCAGCAGTGAAAAGGTCATAATCGCTGAAGCTTTCTTT. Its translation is CASSEKVIIAEAFF. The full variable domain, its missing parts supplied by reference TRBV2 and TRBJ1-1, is EPEVTQTPSHQVTQMGQEVILRCVPISNHLYFYWYRQILGQKVEFLVSFYNNEISEKSEIFDDQFSVERPDGSNFTLKIRSTKLEDSAMYFCASSEKVIIAEAFFGQGTRLTVV.

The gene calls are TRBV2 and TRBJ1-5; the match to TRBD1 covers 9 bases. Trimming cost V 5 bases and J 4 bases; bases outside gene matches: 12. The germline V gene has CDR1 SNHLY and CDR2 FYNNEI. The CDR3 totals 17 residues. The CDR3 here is CASSTVPGQGENQPQHF. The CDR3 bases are TGTGCCAGCAGTACTGTCCCGGGACAGGGCGAGAATCAGCCCCAGCATTTT.

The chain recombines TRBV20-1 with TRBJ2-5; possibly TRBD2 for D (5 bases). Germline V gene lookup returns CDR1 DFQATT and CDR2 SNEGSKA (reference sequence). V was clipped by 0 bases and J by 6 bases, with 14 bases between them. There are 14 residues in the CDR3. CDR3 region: CSARELEIWKTQYF. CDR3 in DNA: TGCAGTGCTAGAGAACTAGAAATATGGAAGACCCAGTACTTC.

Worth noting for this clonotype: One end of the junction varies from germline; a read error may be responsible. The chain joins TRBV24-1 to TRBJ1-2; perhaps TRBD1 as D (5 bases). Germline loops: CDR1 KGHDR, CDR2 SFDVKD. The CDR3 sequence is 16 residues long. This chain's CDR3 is CATCDSAQGRVDGYTF. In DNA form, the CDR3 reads TGTGCCACCTGTGACTCCGCTCAGGGCAGGGTAGATGGCTACACCTTC.

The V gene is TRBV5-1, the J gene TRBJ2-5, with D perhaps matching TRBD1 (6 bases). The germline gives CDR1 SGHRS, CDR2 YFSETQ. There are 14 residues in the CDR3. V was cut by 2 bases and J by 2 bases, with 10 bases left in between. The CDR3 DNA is TGCGCCAGCAGCTTAAGGACAGTTCAAGAGACCCAGTACTTC. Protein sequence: CASSLRTVQETQYF.

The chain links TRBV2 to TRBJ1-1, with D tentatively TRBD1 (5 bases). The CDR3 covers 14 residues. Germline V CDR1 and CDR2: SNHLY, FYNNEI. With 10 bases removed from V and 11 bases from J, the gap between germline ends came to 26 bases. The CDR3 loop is CATMRDVDTGTAFF. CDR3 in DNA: TGTGCCACCATGAGAGACGTTGACACAGGAACGGCTTTCTTT.

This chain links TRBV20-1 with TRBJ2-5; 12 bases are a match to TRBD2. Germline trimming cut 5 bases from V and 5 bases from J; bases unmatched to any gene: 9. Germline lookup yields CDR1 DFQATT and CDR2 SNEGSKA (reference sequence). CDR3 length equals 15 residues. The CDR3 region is CSASQTSGSSETQYF. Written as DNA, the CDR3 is TGCAGTGCTTCACAGACTAGCGGGAGTTCGGAGACCCAGTACTTC.

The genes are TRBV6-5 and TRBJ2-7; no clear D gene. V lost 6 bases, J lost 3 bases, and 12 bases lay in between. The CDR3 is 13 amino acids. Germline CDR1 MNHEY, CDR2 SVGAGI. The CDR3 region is CASRTHLGYEQYF. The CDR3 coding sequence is TGTGCCAGCAGAACTCACCTAGGCTACGAGCAGTACTTC.

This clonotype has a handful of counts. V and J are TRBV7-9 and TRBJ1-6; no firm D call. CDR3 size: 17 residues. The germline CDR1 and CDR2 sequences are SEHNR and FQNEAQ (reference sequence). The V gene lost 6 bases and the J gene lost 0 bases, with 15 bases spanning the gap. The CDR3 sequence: CASSEAPGSSYNSPLHF. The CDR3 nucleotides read TGTGCCAGCAGTGAAGCGCCGGGGAGCTCCTATAATTCACCCCTCCACTTT.

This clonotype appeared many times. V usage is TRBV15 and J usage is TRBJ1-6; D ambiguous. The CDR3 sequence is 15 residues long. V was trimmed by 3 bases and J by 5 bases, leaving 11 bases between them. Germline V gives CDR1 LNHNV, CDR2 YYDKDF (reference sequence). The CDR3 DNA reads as TGTGCCACCAGCAGTCCGGGAGGGAATAATTCACCCCTCCACTTT. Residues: CATSSPGGNNSPLHF.

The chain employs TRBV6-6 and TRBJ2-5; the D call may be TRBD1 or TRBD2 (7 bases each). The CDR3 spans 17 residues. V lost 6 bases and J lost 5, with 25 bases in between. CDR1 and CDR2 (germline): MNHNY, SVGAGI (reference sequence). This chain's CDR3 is CASRKIPLQGRGETQYF. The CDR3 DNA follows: TGTGCCAGCAGAAAAATCCCTTTACAGGGGCGGGGGGAGACCCAGTACTTC.

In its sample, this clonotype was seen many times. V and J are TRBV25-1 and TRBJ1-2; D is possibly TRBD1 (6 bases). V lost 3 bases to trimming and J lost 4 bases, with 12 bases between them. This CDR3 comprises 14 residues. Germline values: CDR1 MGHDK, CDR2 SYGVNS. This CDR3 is CASSESGQLYGYTF. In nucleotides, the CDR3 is TGTGCCAGCAGTGAGAGTGGACAGCTCTATGGCTACACCTTC.

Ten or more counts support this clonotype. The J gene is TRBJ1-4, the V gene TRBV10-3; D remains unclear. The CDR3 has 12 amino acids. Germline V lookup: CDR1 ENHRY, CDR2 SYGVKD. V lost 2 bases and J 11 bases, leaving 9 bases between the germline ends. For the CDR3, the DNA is TGTGCCATCAGTGAGGACAATCGGAAACTGTTTTTT. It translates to CAISEDNRKLFF.

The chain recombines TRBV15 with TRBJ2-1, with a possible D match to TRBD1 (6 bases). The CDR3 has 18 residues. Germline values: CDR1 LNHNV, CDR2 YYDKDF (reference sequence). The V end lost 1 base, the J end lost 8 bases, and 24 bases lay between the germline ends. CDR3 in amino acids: CATSRGVGQGRIVYEQFF. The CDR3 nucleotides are TGTGCCACCAGCAGAGGGGTGGGACAAGGAAGAATCGTGTATGAGCAGTTCTTC.

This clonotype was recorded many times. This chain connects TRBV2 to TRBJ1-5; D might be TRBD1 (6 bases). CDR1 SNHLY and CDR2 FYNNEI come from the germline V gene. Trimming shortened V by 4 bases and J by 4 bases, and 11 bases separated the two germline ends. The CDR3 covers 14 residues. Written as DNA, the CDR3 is TGTGCCAGCAGTGTCGGACAGAGGAATCAGCCCCAGCATTTT. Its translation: CASSVGQRNQPQHF.

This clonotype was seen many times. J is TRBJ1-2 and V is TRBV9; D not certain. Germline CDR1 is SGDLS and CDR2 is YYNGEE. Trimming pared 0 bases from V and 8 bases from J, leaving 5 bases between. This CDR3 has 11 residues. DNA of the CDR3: TGTGCCAGCAGCGTAGGTCGGGGCTACACCTTC. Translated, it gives CASSVGRGYTF.

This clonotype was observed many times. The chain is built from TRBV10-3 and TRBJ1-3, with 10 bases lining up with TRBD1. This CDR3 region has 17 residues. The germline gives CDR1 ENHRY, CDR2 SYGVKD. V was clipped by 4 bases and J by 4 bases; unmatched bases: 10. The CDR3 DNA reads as TGTGCCATCAGTGCGAAGGGACAGGGGAACTCCGGAAACACCATATATTTT. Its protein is CAISAKGQGNSGNTIYF.

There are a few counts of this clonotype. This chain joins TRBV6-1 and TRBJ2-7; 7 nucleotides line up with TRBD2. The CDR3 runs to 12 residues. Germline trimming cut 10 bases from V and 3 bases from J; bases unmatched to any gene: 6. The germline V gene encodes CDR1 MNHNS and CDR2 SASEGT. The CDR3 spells CATRRGDYEQYF. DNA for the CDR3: TGTGCCACTAGACGGGGGGACTACGAGCAGTACTTC.

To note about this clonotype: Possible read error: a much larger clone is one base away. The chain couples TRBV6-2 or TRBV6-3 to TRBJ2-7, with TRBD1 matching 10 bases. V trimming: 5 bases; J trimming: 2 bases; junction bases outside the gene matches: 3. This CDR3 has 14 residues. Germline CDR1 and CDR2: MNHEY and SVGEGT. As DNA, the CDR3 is TGTGCCAGCAGTGAAGGGACAGGGGCCTACGAGCAGTACTTC. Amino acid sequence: CASSEGTGAYEQYF.

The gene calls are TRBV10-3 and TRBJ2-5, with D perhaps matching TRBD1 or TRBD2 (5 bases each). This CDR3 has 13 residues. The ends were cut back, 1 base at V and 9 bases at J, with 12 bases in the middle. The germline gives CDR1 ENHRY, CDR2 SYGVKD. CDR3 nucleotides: TGTGCCATCAGTGAGTTGGGGGATCAGCCCCAGTACTTC. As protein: CAISELGDQPQYF.

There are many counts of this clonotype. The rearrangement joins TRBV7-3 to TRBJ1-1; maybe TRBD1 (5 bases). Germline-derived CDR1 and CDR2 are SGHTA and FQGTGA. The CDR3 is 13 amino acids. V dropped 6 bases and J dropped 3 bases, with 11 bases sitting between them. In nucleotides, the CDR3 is TGTGCCAGCAGAGGGGACGGGGACACTGAAGCTTTCTTT. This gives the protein CASRGDGDTEAFF.

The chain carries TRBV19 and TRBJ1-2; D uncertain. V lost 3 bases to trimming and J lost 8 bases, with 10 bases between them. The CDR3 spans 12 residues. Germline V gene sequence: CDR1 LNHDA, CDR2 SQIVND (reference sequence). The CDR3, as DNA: TGTGCCAGTAGTATCGAAAGGCGAGGCTACACCTTC. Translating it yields CASSIERRGYTF. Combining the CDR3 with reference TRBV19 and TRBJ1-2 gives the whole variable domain DGGITQSPKYLFRKEGQNVTLSCEQNLNHDAMYWYRQDPGQGLRLIYYSQIVNDFQKGDIAEGYSVSREKKESFPLTVTSAQKNPTAFYLCASSIERRGYTFGSGTRLTVV.

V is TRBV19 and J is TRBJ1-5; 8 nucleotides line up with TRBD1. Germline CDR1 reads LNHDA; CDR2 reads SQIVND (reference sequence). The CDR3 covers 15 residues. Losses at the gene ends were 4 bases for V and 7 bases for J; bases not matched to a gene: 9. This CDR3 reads CASSTKDRDDQPQHF. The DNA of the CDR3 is TGTGCCAGTAGTACCAAGGACAGGGACGACCAGCCCCAGCATTTT.

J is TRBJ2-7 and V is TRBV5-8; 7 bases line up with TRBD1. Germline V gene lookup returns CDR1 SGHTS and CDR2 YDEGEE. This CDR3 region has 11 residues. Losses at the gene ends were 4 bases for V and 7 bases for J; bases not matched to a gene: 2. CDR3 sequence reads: CASSTDREQYF. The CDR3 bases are TGTGCCAGCAGCACGGACAGGGAGCAGTACTTC.

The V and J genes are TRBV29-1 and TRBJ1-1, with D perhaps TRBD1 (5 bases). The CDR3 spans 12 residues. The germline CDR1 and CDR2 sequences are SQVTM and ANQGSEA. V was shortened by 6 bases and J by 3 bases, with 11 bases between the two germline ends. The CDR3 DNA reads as TGCAGCGTCCTAAGGGACGACACTGAAGCTTTCTTT. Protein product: CSVLRDDTEAFF.